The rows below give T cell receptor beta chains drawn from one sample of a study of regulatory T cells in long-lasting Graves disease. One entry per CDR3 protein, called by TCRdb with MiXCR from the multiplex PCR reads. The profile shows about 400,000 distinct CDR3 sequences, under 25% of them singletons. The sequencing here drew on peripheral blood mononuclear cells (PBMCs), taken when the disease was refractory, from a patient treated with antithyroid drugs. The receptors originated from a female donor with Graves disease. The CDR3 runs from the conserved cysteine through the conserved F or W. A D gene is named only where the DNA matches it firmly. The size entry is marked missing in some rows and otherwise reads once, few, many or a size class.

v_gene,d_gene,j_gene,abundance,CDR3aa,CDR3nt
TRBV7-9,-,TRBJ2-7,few,CASSYTGVAVLEQYF,TGTGCCAGCAGTTACACGGGTGTTGCGGTCCTCGAGCAGTACTTC
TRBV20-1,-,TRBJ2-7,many,CSASRVGLYEQYF,TGCAGTGCGTCGCGCGTGGGGCTCTACGAGCAGTACTTC
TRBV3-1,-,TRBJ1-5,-,CASSQDYDMRPQHF,TGTGCCAGCAGCCAAGATTATGATATGAGGCCCCAGCATTTT
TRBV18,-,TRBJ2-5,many,CASSPFFGPQETQYF,TGTGCCAGCTCACCATTCTTCGGCCCCCAAGAGACCCAGTACTTC
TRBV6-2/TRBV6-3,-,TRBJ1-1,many,CASSYSRDTINAFF,TGTGCCAGCAGTTACTCACGGGACACTATAAACGCTTTCTTT
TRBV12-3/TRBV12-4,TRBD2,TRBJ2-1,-,CASSFGTSRVEQFF,TGTGCCAGCAGTTTCGGGACTAGCCGGGTTGAGCAGTTCTTC
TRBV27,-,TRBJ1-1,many,CASRPDVMNTEAFF,TGTGCCAGTAGGCCGGATGTCATGAACACTGAAGCTTTCTTT
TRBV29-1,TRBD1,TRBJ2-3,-,CSSDRGGGDTQYF,TGCAGCTCGGACAGGGGAGGTGGGGATACGCAGTATTTT
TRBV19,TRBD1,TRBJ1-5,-,CASRRTGVGQPQHF,TGTGCCAGTAGGAGAACAGGGGTGGGCCAGCCCCAGCATTTT
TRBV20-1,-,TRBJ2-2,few,CSAPTLGVTGELFF,TGCAGTGCCCCTACCCTGGGAGTGACCGGGGAGCTGTTTTTT
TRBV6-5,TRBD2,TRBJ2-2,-,CASSYRAGRSTGELFF,TGTGCCAGCAGTTACCGAGCGGGAAGGAGCACCGGGGAGCTGTTTTTT
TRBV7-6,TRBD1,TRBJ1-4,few,CASSPGQVATNEKLFF,TGTGCCAGCAGCCCGGGACAGGTAGCAACTAATGAAAAACTGTTTTTT
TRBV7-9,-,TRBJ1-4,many,CASSPKGRDGEKLFF,TGTGCCAGCAGCCCTAAGGGGAGGGATGGAGAAAAACTGTTTTTT
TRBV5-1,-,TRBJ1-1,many,CASRLGEGEAFF,TGCGCCAGCCGACTCGGTGAGGGTGAAGCTTTCTTT
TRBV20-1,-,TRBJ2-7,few,CSAIRPRMDEQYF,TGCAGTGCCATTCGCCCGAGGATGGACGAGCAGTACTTC
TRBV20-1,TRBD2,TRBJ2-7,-,CSARDPAGASSYEQYF,TGCAGTGCTAGAGATCCCGCGGGAGCGAGCTCCTACGAGCAGTACTTC
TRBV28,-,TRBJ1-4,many,CASIRGPNEKLFF,TGTGCCAGCATCAGAGGTCCTAATGAAAAACTGTTTTTT
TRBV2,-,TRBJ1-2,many,CASSEAAQNYGYTF,TGTGCCAGCAGTGAGGCCGCGCAAAACTATGGCTACACCTTC
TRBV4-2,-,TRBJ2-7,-,CASSQEDKGDSYEQYF,TGTGCCAGCAGCCAAGAAGATAAGGGCGACTCTTACGAGCAGTACTTC
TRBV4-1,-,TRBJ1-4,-,CASSQEGSTNEKLFF,TGCGCCAGCAGCCAGGAAGGATCAACTAATGAAAAACTGTTTTTT
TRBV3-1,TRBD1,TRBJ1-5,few,CASSYGQGSNQPQHF,TGTGCCAGCAGCTACGGACAGGGGAGCAATCAGCCCCAGCATTTT
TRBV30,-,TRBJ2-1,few,CAWSLQGGGEQFF,TGTGCCTGGAGCCTTCAGGGTGGGGGTGAGCAGTTCTTC
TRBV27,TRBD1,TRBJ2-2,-,CANSLLRDRGVTGELFF,TGTGCCAACAGTTTACTCCGGGACAGGGGAGTCACCGGGGAGCTGTTTTTT
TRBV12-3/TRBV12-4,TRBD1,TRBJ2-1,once,CASSPGQVGEQFF,TGTGCCAGCAGCCCGGGACAGGTCGGTGAGCAGTTCTTC
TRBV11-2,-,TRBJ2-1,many,CASSFPQGGVSNEQFF,TGTGCCAGCAGCTTTCCCCAGGGGGGGGTAAGCAATGAGCAGTTCTTC
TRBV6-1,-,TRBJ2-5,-,CASRPGPRAAQYF,TGTGCCAGCAGGCCGGGACCTCGGGCGGCCCAGTACTTC
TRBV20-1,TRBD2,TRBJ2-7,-,CSAAGTSGFGEQYF,TGCAGTGCGGCCGGGACTAGCGGGTTTGGCGAGCAGTACTTC
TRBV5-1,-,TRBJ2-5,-,CASSLAAGLETQYF,TGCGCCAGCAGCTTGGCCGCAGGGTTGGAGACCCAGTACTTC
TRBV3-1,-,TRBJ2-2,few,CASSQGSAFTGELFF,TGTGCCAGCAGCCAAGGGTCAGCGTTCACCGGGGAGCTGTTTTTT
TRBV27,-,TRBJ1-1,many,CASSPGKRTEAFF,TGTGCCAGCAGCCCAGGGAAGCGCACTGAAGCTTTCTTT
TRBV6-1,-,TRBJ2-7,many,CASSESRREQYF,TGTGCCAGCAGTGAATCTCGGCGCGAGCAGTACTTC
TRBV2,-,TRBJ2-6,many,CASSDNLSGANVLTF,TGTGCCAGCAGTGACAATCTCTCTGGGGCCAACGTCCTGACTTTC
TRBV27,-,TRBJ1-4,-,CASRFPNEKLFF,TGTGCCAGCAGGTTTCCCAATGAAAAACTGTTTTTT
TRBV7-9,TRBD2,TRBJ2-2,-,CASSHQVGLAGEANTGELFF,TGTGCCAGCAGCCATCAAGTTGGGCTAGCGGGAGAGGCGAACACCGGGGAGCTGTTTTTT
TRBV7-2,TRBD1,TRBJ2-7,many,CASSPQGAGYEQYF,TGTGCCAGCAGCCCGCAGGGGGCCGGCTACGAGCAGTACTTC
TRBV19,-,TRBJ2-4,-,CASSIDGTGIQYF,TGTGCCAGTAGTATAGATGGTACGGGCATTCAGTACTTC
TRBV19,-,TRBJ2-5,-,CASGIQGSQQETQYF,TGTGCCAGTGGGATACAGGGTTCGCAGCAAGAGACCCAGTACTTC
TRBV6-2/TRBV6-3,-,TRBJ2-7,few,CASSFRSRGLDEQYF,TGTGCCAGCAGTTTTAGGTCCCGGGGACTGGACGAGCAGTACTTC
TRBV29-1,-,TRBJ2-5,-,CSAEGGEETQYF,TGCAGCGCCGAGGGGGGGGAAGAGACCCAGTACTTC
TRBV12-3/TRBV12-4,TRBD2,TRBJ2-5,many,CASSSPTGEGRKTQYF,TGTGCCAGCAGCTCACCGACCGGGGAGGGCCGAAAGACCCAGTACTTC
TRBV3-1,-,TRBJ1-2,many,CASSQGYSFGYTF,TGTGCCAGCAGCCAGGGATACTCCTTTGGCTACACCTTC
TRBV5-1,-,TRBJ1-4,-,CASSTRGGFLEKLFF,TGCGCCAGCAGCACCAGAGGAGGGTTTTTAGAAAAACTGTTTTTT
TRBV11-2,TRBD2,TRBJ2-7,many,CASSFGLAGGGEQYF,TGTGCCAGCAGCTTCGGACTAGCGGGAGGTGGCGAGCAGTACTTC
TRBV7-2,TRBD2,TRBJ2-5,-,CASSLAMSGSRETQYF,TGTGCCAGCAGCTTAGCGATGAGCGGGAGTCGCGAGACCCAGTACTTC
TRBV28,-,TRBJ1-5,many,CASSPPLARGDQPQHF,TGTGCCAGCAGTCCCCCGCTGGCTAGGGGAGATCAGCCCCAGCATTTT
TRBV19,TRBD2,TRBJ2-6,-,CASREAPANVLTF,TGTGCCAGTCGGGAGGCTCCGGCCAACGTCCTGACTTTC
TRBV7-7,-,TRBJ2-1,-,CASSLSVSNNEQFF,TGTGCTAGCAGCTTAAGTGTGTCGAACAATGAGCAGTTCTTC
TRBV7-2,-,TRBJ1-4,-,CASSLSGGPTNEKLFF,TGTGCCAGCAGCTTATCAGGAGGACCAACTAATGAAAAACTGTTTTTT
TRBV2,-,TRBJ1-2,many,CASRGPSYGYTF,TGTGCCAGCAGGGGCCCCTCCTATGGCTACACCTTC
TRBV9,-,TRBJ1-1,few,CASSVVHGNTEAFF,TGTGCCAGCAGCGTAGTGCACGGGAACACTGAAGCTTTCTTT
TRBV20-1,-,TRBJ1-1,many,CSAYESMAPWTEAFF,TGCAGTGCTTACGAATCTATGGCACCCTGGACTGAAGCTTTCTTT